This entry is about one T cell receptor (beta chain). This clonotype was detected only a few times. The antigen it recognizes is unknown. Base qualities are not at hand, and no much larger clone is one base apart. The germline V gene encodes CDR1 SGHAT and CDR2 FQNNGV. The CDR3 has 15 amino acids, counting the end cysteine and phenylalanine. Only the CDR3 DNA is retained, 45 bases long and in frame from the first base. V and J are truncated by 6 bases and 4 bases respectively, leaving an intervening sequence of 19 bases. This entry comes from a study of Graves' ophthalmopathy and Graves' hyperthyroidism listed by TCRdb under 2018. As for the study more broadly: Peripheral blood was collected at initial diagnosis, before any treatment. Following sampling, methimazole starting at 30 mg daily was administered to hyperthyroidism patients, and high-dose intravenous methylprednisolone was administered to ophthalmopathy patients. To tell Graves' ophthalmopathy apart from Graves' hyperthyroidism, and to predict which patients would progress to ophthalmopathy, the study relied on TCR beta repertoire signatures. To explore V-J signatures that separate ophthalmopathy from hyperthyroidism, a discovery set of 95 to 100 patients was enrolled, consisting of under 50 with ophthalmopathy and roughly 57 with stable hyperthyroidism. In about six hyperthyroidism patients, the T-cell repertoires found in thyroid tissue were compared with those found in blood. In total, under 150 blood samples were TCR-sequenced: 40 to 45 ophthalmopathy, under 80 hyperthyroidism and approximately 17 hyperthyroidism-to-ophthalmopathy patients. An independent validation cohort was composed of around 19 hyperthyroidism patients and 17 patients who later progressed from hyperthyroidism to ophthalmopathy.

For repertoire sequencing, TCR beta CDR3 regions were amplified from RNA transcripts. A first-round RT-PCR used HTBI primers with the Qiagen OneStep RT-PCR kit, followed by a second-round multiplex PCR, size selection and purification. The libraries underwent paired-end sequencing with 100 bp reads on an Illumina HiSeq2000. The original methods were these. SOAPnuke was used to process the reads, throwing out any read that had adapters, had uncalled bases, had a mean Phred below 15, or lacked an exact constant-primer or identifier match. High-quality paired reads were merged with COPE v1.2.5. Unique nucleotide sequences were defined as clonotypes and aligned to IMGT TRB V, D and J references using MiTCR v1.1. Only V-J combinations with frequency above 0.0001 were analysed, covering approximately 99% of repertoires. For each V-J combination, a TCR clonal expansion and chaos score was defined as F50 clonal expansion divided by the chaos observed in the TCRdist matrix. Welch's t-statistics and random forest were used to reduce the features to about a dozen V-J combinations, which were then used as input to a naive Bayes classifier. Thyroid-blood repertoire similarity was quantified with the Morisita-Horn index. Clones were called with MiXCR by TCRdb after fastp trimmed the public reads at Q25, and only in-frame beta chains were retained. All rows with the same CDR3 protein become a single entry with the most common DNA and genes. It is TCRdb's table, rather than the study itself, that gives the V and J calls and clone size. The sample data list 740,000 or so distinct CDR3 sequences, and roughly 41% of these were observed just once. Of the sample, 40% to 55% falls within the top ten clones.

Patients with ophthalmopathy had moderately to severely active disease, with a Clinical Activity Score of 3 or more, a NOSPECS grade of 4 or more, and a disease duration of less than 3 months. Patients with other autoimmune diseases, uncontrolled infections, pregnancy or lactation were excluded. Clinical symptoms, serum thyroxine, TRAb, thyroid ultrasound and orbital computed tomography formed the basis of the diagnosis. PBMCs were isolated from more than 9 ml of fresh peripheral blood by Ficoll-Paque density gradient centrifugation. Trizol reagent was used to extract the total RNA, and its quality was then checked on an Agilent 2100 Bioanalyzer. Study-level results and caveats: Among expanded thyroid clonotypes with frequency above 0.001, most also showed up in blood, which suggests that blood repertoires may reflect the thyroid immune response. No statistical method was used to predetermine the sample size, and group allocation was not hidden from the investigators. In cross-validation, the 13-signature model distinguished ophthalmopathy from stable hyperthyroidism with around 90% sensitivity and 81.08% specificity, while in the test set the corresponding values were roughly 80% and 75%. In validation, the model predicted ophthalmopathy progression with about 71% sensitivity and 72.22% specificity; about a dozen predicted patients were CT-confirmed with GO in a median of approximately 6.5 months.

This clonotype was sampled from an adult man with Graves' ophthalmopathy. The sequence links TRBV11-2 to TRBJ2-7, with the D gene not clear enough to name. Sequenced input: peripheral blood. The CDR3 reads as follows: CASSLYGNLGYEQYF. The DNA sequence reads TGTGCCAGCAGTCTCTACGGCAACCTGGGGTACGAGCAGTACTTC.